This T cell receptor (beta chain) was obtained from a study of blood T cell repertoires in COVID-19. Study-wide context: Both acute and convalescent COVID-19 samples were obtained from the United States, Italy and Spain.

This clone was counted once. One junction end disagrees with the germline gene, perhaps due to a read error. The data were produced by immunoSEQ multiplex PCR, yet TCRdb's version contains in-frame clones alone and is incomplete. The sample has over 300,000 clones, almost 90% seen once. Germline lookup yields CDR1 SGHRS and CDR2 YFSETQ. CDR3 length: 19 residues. Sequenced material: peripheral blood. The chain joins TRBV5-1 to TRBJ2-6; tentatively, D is TRBD2 (6 bases). This TCR derives from a man aged 18 to 29 with active or convalescent COVID-19. The CDR3 sequence: CASSSRVGTFSSGANVLTF. CDR3 sequence (DNA): TGCGCCAGCAGCTCTCGGGTGGGGACTTTCAGCTCTGGGGCCAACGTGCTGACTTTC.